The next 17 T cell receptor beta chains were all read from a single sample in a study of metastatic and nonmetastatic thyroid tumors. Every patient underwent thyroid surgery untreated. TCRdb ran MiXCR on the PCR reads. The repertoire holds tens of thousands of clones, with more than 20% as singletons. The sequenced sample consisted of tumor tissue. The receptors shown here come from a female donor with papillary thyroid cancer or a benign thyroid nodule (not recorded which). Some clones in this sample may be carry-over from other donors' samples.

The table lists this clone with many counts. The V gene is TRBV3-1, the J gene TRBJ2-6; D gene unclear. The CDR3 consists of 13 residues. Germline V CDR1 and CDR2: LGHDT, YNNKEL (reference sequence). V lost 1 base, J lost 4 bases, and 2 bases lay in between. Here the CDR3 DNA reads TGTGCCAGCAGCCAAGCGGGGGCCAACGTCCTGACTTTC. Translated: CASSQAGANVLTF.

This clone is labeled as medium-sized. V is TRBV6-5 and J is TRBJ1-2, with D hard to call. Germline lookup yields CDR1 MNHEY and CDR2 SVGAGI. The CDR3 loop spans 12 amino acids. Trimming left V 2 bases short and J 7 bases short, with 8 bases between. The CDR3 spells CASSYPKGGYTF. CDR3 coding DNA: TGTGCCAGCAGTTACCCTAAAGGTGGCTACACCTTC.

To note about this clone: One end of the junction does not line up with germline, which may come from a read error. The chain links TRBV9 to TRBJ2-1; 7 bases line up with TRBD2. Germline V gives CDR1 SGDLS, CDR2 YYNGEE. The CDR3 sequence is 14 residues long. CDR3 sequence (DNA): TGTGCCAGTAGCGTTGAGCGGGATCTTGATGAGCAGTTCTTC. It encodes CASSVERDLDEQFF.

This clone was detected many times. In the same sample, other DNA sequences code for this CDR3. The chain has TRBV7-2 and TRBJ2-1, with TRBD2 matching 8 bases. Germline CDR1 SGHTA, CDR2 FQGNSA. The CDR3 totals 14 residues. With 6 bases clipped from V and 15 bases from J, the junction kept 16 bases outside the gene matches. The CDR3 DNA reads TGTGCCAGCAGGACAACGCAGAGCGGGAGTTCCCCGTTCTTC. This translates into CASRTTQSGSSPFF.

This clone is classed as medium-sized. The CDR3 here is CSASQEIHYEQYF. DNA of the CDR3: TGCAGTGCTAGCCAGGAGATTCACTACGAGCAGTACTTC. J is TRBJ2-7 and V is TRBV20-1, with D hard to call. The ends were cut back, 3 bases at V and 3 bases at J, with 12 bases in the middle. Germline loops: CDR1 DFQATT, CDR2 SNEGSKA (reference sequence). The CDR3 consists of 13 residues.

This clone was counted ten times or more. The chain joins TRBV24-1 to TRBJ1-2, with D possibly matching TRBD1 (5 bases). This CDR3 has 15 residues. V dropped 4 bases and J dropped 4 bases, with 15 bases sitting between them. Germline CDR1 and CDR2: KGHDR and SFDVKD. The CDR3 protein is CATSDSSDSTYGYTF. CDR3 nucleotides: TGTGCCACCAGTGACTCCTCCGACAGCACCTATGGCTACACCTTC.

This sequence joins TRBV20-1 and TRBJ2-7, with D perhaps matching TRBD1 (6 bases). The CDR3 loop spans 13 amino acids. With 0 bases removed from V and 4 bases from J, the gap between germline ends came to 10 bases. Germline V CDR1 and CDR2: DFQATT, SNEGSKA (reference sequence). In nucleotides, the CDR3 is TGCAGTGCTAGAGAACCAGGGGTGTACGAGCAGTACTTC. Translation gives CSAREPGVYEQYF.

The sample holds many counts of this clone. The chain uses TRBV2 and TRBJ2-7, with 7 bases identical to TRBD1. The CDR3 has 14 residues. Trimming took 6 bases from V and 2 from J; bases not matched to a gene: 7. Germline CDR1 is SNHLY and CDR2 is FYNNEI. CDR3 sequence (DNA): TGTGCCAGCAGAGACAGGGTGGTACCCTACGAGCAGTACTTC. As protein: CASRDRVVPYEQYF.

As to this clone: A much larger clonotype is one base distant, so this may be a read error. The CDR3 is CASSRTGCLGTGATDTQYF. DNA for the CDR3: TGTGCCAGCAGCCGGACAGGGTGTTTAGGAACGGGAGCCACAGATACGCAGTATTTT. V gene TRBV7-6 combines with J gene TRBJ2-3; 8 bases fit TRBD1. This CDR3 region has 19 residues. CDR1 is SGHVS, CDR2 FNYEAQ, per germline. J was trimmed by 2 bases and V by 5 bases; bases with no gene match: 18.

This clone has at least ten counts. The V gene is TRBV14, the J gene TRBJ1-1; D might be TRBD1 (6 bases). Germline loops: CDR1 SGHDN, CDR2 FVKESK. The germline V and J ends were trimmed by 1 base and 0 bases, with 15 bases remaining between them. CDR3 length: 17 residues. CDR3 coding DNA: TGTGCCAGCAGCCAAGTAGTTTTCCGGACAGTGAACACTGAAGCTTTCTTT. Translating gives CASSQVVFRTVNTEAFF.

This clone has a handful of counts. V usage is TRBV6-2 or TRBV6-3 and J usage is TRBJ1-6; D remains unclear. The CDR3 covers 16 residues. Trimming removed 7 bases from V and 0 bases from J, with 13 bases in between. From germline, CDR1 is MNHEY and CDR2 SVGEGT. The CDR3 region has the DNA TGTGCCAGCAAACTGGACCCGAGCTCCTATAATTCACCCCTCCACTTT. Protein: CASKLDPSSYNSPLHF.

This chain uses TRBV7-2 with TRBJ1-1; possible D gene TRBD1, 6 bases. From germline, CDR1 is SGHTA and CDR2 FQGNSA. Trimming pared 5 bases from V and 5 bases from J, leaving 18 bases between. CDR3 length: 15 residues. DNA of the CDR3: TGTGCCAGCAGCGGGACATCTTTTTTACGAACTGAAGCTTTCTTT. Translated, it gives CASSGTSFLRTEAFF.

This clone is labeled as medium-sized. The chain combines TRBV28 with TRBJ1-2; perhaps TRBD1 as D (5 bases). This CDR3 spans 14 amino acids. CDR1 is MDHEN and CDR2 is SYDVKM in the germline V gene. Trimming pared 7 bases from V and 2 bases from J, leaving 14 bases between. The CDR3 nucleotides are TGTGCCAGCACCCCTGGGGGAGGAAACTATGGCTACACCTTC. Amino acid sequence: CASTPGGGNYGYTF.

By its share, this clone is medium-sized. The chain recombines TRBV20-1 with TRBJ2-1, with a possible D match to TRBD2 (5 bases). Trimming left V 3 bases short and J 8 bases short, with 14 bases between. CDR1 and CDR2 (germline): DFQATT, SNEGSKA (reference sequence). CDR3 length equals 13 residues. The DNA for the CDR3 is TGCAGTGCTAGGAGTACTAGAAACGATGAGCAGTTCTTC. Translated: CSARSTRNDEQFF.

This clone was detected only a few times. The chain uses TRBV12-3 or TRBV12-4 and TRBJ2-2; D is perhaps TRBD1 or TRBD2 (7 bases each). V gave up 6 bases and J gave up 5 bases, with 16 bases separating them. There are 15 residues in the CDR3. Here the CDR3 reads CASSLHQGGTGELFF. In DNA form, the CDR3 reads TGTGCCAGCAGCCTCCATCAGGGGGGGACCGGGGAGCTGTTTTTT.

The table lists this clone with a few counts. The CDR3 here is CASSFDILRVNTEAFF. DNA for the CDR3: TGTGCCAGCAGTTTTGACATACTACGTGTGAACACTGAAGCTTTCTTT. The V call is TRBV28, the J call TRBJ1-1; unclear D gene. The CDR3 is 16 amino acids. V was cut by 3 bases and J by 0 bases, with 14 bases left in between. Germline V lookup: CDR1 MDHEN, CDR2 SYDVKM.

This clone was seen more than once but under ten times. The CDR3 DNA reads as TGTGCCAGCTCACCAGTAGGTCTTCTTTACTACGAGCAGTACTTC. This gives the protein CASSPVGLLYYEQYF. The chain uses TRBV18 and TRBJ2-7; no definite D call. V was clipped by 2 bases and J by 3 bases, with 14 bases between them. Germline loops: CDR1 KGHSH, CDR2 LQKENI. This CDR3 comprises 15 residues.